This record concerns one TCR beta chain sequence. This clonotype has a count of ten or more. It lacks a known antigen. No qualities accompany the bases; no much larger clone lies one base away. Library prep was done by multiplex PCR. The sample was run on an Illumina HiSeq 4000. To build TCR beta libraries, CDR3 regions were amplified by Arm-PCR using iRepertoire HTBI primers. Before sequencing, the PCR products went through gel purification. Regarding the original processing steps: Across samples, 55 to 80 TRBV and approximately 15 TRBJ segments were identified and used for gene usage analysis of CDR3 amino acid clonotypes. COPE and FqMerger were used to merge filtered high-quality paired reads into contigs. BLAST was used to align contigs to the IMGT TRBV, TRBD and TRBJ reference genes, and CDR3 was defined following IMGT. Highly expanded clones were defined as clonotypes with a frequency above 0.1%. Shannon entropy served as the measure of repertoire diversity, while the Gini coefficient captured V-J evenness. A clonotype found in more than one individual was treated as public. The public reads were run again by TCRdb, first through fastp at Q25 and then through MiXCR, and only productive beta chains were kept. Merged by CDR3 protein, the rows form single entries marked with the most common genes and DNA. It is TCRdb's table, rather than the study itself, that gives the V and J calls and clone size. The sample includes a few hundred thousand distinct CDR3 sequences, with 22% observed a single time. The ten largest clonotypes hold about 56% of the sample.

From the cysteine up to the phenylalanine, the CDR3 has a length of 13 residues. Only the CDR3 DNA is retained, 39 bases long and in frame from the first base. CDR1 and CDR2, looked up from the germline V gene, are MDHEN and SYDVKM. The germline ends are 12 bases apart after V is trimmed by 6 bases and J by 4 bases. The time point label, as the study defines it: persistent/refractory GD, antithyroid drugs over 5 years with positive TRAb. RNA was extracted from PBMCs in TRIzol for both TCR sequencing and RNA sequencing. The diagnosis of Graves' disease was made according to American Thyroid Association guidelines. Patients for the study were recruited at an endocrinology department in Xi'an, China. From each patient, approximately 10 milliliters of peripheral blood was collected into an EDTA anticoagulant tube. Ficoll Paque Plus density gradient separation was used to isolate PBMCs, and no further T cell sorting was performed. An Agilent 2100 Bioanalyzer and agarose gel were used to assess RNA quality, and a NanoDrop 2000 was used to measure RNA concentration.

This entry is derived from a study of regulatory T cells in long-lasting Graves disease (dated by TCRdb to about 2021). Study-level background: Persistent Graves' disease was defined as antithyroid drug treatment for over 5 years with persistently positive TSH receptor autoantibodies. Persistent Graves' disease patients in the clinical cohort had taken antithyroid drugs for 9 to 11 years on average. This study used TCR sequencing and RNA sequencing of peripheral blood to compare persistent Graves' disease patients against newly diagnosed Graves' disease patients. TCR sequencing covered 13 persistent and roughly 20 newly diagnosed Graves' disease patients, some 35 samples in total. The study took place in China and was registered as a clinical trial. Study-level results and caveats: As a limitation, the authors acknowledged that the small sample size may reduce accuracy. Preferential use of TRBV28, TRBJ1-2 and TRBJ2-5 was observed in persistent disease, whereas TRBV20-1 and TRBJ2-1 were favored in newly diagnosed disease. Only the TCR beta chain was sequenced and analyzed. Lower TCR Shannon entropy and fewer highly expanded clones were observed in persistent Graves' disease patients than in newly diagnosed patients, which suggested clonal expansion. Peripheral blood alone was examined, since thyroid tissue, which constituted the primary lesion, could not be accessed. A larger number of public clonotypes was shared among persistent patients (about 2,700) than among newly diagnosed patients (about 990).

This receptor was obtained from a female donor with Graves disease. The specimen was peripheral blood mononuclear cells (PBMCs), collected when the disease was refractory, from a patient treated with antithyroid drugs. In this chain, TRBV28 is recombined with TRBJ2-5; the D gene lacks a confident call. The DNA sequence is TGTGCCAGCAGCCCCTATTCGGGAGAGACCCAGTACTTC. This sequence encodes CASSPYSGETQYF.